These 22 T cell receptor beta chains came from one sample sequenced in a study of blood T cell repertoires in COVID-19. Sequencing was performed with immunoSEQ multiplex PCR; in TCRdb, only in-frame clones are kept and a portion is missing. The sample holds about 340,000 clones, about 92% seen once. Sequencing was carried out using PBMCs or T cells enriched from blood (not recorded which). These receptors were obtained from a woman in her 30s who had recovered from COVID-19.

This clone was detected ten times or more. This rearrangement joins TRBV9 to TRBJ2-5; 8 bases are shared with TRBD1. V lost 4 bases to trimming and J lost 5 bases; unmatched junction nucleotides: 16. The CDR3 runs 17 residues. Germline V CDR1 and CDR2: SGDLS, YYNGEE. The CDR3 loop is CASSPRTGWGTRETQYF. The DNA of the CDR3 is TGTGCCAGCAGCCCAAGGACAGGGTGGGGGACAAGGGAGACCCAGTACTTC.

J is TRBJ2-7 and V is TRBV18, with 10 bases that match TRBD2. The junction had 10 bases not matched to a gene; V was cut back by 2 bases and J by 6 bases. The germline CDR1 and CDR2 sequences are KGHSH and LQKENI. The CDR3 length is 16 residues. The CDR3 protein is CASSPASLAGASEQYF. Here the CDR3 DNA reads TGTGCCAGCTCACCAGCGTCCCTAGCGGGAGCCTCCGAGCAGTACTTC.

This chain joins TRBV9 and TRBJ1-2, with 7 bases fitting TRBD1. The ends lost 3 bases at V and 0 bases at J; junction bases unmatched: 8. CDR3 length equals 16 residues. Germline CDR1 is SGDLS and CDR2 is YYNGEE. In DNA form, the CDR3 reads TGTGCCAGCAGCGGACACCGACAGGGAGCTAACTATGGCTACACCTTC. It encodes CASSGHRQGANYGYTF.

This clone showed up just once. J is TRBJ2-1 and V is TRBV4-3; D is uncertain. The CDR3 runs to 13 residues. Trimming left V 0 bases short and J 3 bases short, with 3 bases between. Germline loops: CDR1 LGHNA, CDR2 YSLEER. CDR3 sequence (DNA): TGCGCCAGCAGCCAAGATAGCTACAATGAGCAGTTCTTC. Protein: CASSQDSYNEQFF.

This chain uses TRBV11-2 with TRBJ2-1, with 10 bases aligning to TRBD2. The J segment lost 6 bases and the V segment lost 5 bases, leaving 10 bases of the junction unmatched. Germline V gene data show CDR1 as SGHAT and CDR2 as FQNNGV. The CDR3 spans 16 residues. CDR3 protein: CASSKELAGGGNEQFF. The CDR3 DNA follows: TGTGCCAGCAGCAAAGAATTAGCGGGAGGAGGCAATGAGCAGTTCTTC.

The rearrangement links TRBV7-2 to TRBJ2-7; 11 nucleotides match TRBD2. The germline V gene has CDR1 SGHTA and CDR2 FQGNSA. With V trimmed by 7 bases and J by 0 bases, 2 bases remained unmatched. The CDR3 contains 14 residues. The CDR3 sequence is CASTTSGGSYEQYF. Written as DNA, the CDR3 is TGTGCCAGCACAACTAGCGGGGGCTCCTACGAGCAGTACTTC.

The rearrangement links TRBV20-1 to TRBJ2-1; TRBD2 might be the D (7 bases). Trimming took 7 bases from V and 9 from J, leaving 13 bases between them. The CDR3 covers 11 residues. Germline V CDR1 and CDR2: DFQATT, SNEGSKA (reference sequence). For the CDR3, the DNA is TGCAGTGGTAACAGGGAGGGTGAGCAGTTCTTC. Translating gives CSGNREGEQFF.

On this clone: This same CDR3 is encoded by further DNA sequences in the sample. The genes are TRBV5-1 and TRBJ2-1; D is possibly TRBD2 (6 bases). Germline CDR1 reads SGHRS; CDR2 reads YFSETQ. The length of the CDR3 is 15 residues. V was pared by 0 bases and J by 2 bases, with 9 bases between. The CDR3 spells CASSLEGGTYNEQFF. In DNA form, the CDR3 reads TGCGCCAGCAGCTTGGAGGGCGGGACCTACAATGAGCAGTTCTTC.

The V and J genes are TRBV7-2 and TRBJ1-6; no clear D gene. V dropped 4 bases and J dropped 8 bases, with 12 bases sitting between them. This CDR3 is built from 14 residues. Germline CDR1 reads SGHTA; CDR2 reads FQGNSA. The CDR3 DNA is TGTGCCAGCAGCTCCATCGGGATTGATTCACCCCTCCACTTT. It codes for CASSSIGIDSPLHF. The variable domain in full, with the rest retrieved from reference TRBV7-2 and TRBJ1-6, is GAGVSQSPSNKVTEKGKDVELRCDPISGHTALYWYRQSLGQGLEFLIYFQGNSAPDKSGLPSDRFSAERTGGSVSTLTIQRTQQEDSAVYLCASSSIGIDSPLHFGNGTRLTVT.

The chain employs TRBV4-1 and TRBJ2-3; 12 bases are shared with TRBD1. V gave up 1 base and J gave up 9 bases; unmatched junction bases: 5. CDR3 size: 15 residues. Germline assignment: CDR1 MGHRA and CDR2 YSYEKL. The CDR3 reads CASSQVQGQGATQYF. CDR3 in DNA: TGCGCCAGCAGCCAAGTGCAGGGACAGGGGGCGACGCAGTATTTT.

The chain uses TRBV7-2 and TRBJ2-7, with TRBD2 identical over 12 bases. Germline CDR1 and CDR2: SGHTA and FQGNSA. The CDR3 is made up of 18 amino acids. Trimming removed 3 bases from V and 4 bases from J; junction bases left unmatched: 13. DNA of the CDR3: TGTGCCAGCAGCTTTCGGCTCGGACTAGCGGGAACACAATACGAGCAGTACTTC. This translates into CASSFRLGLAGTQYEQYF.

This chain connects TRBV28 to TRBJ2-5; D is possibly TRBD2 (6 bases). This CDR3 has 13 amino acids. Germline V gene data show CDR1 as MDHEN and CDR2 as SYDVKM. The V end lost 7 bases, the J end lost 2 bases, and 11 bases lay between the germline ends. The CDR3 loop reads CASTPGLQETQYF. The CDR3 region has the DNA TGTGCCAGCACGCCGGGACTGCAAGAGACCCAGTACTTC.

The V and J genes are TRBV28 and TRBJ1-1; a weak D match, TRBD1 (5 bases). V shed 5 bases and J shed 10 bases, with 14 bases lying between them. This CDR3 has 12 residues. CDR1 and CDR2 (germline): MDHEN, SYDVKM. CDR3 nucleotides: TGTGCCAGCAGTCTCCCCGGGGGGGGAGCTTTCTTT. This sequence encodes CASSLPGGGAFF.

The genes are TRBV5-1 and TRBJ2-7; 12 nucleotides line up with TRBD2. V shed 0 bases and J 7 bases; nucleotides not matched to a gene: 5. CDR3 length: 15 amino acids. Germline values: CDR1 SGHRS, CDR2 YFSETQ. Written as DNA, the CDR3 is TGCGCCAGCAGCTTGGGGACTAGCGGGGCAGGAGAGCAGTACTTC. Translating gives CASSLGTSGAGEQYF.

The J gene is TRBJ2-3, the V gene TRBV3-1 (or the pseudogene TRBV3-2), with TRBD2 matching 11 bases. Germline V gene lookup returns CDR1 LGHDT and CDR2 YNNKEL (reference sequence). The CDR3 sequence is 20 residues long. With V trimmed by 4 bases and J by 1 base, 16 bases remained unmatched. The DNA for the CDR3 is TGTGCCAGCAGCCGATTCTATGGGCTAGCGGGGGGCCGGGGCACAGATACGCAGTATTTT. Translating it yields CASSRFYGLAGGRGTDTQYF.

This clone was detected a few times. The V call is TRBV19, the J call TRBJ2-6; 8 bases map to TRBD1. Germline-derived CDR1 and CDR2 are LNHDA and SQIVND (reference sequence). Trimming at V came to 6 bases and at J to 2 bases, leaving 3 bases not matched to a gene. CDR3 length: 15 amino acids. The CDR3 spells CASSMTGAGANVLTF. In nucleotides, the CDR3 is TGTGCCAGTAGCATGACAGGGGCTGGGGCCAACGTCCTGACTTTC.

The chain employs TRBV19 and TRBJ1-6; D unclear. V was shortened by 7 bases and J by 8 bases, with 12 bases between the two germline ends. Germline loops: CDR1 LNHDA, CDR2 SQIVND (reference sequence). CDR3 size: 13 residues. CDR3 in DNA: TGTGCCAGTAATTCAGTGAGGGATTCACCCCTCCACTTT. It specifies CASNSVRDSPLHF. The full variable domain, its missing parts supplied by reference TRBV19 and TRBJ1-6, is DGGITQSPKYLFRKEGQNVTLSCEQNLNHDAMYWYRQDPGQGLRLIYYSQIVNDFQKGDIAEGYSVSREKKESFPLTVTSAQKNPTAFYLCASNSVRDSPLHFGNGTRLTVT.

The CDR3 reads CASSFGKTSYEQYF. Written as DNA, the CDR3 is TGTGCCAGCAGCTTCGGGAAAACCTCCTACGAGCAGTACTTC. J is TRBJ2-7 and V is TRBV11-3; D possibly corresponds to TRBD2 (5 bases). V was shortened by 3 bases and J by 0 bases, with 9 bases between the two germline ends. Per the germline V gene, CDR1 is SGHNT and CDR2 is YENEEA. The CDR3 loop spans 14 amino acids.

The V call is TRBV18, the J call TRBJ2-7; 10 nucleotides agree with TRBD2. The J segment lost 0 bases and the V segment lost 1 base, leaving 3 bases of the junction unmatched. The germline V gene encodes CDR1 KGHSH and CDR2 LQKENI. The CDR3 spans 16 residues. The CDR3 reads CASSPRTSGASYEQYF. CDR3 bases: TGTGCCAGCTCACCACGGACTAGCGGTGCCTCCTACGAGCAGTACTTC. Looking up the rest from reference TRBV18 and TRBJ2-7 gives the full variable domain: NAGVMQNPRHLVRRRGQEARLRCSPMKGHSHVYWYRQLPEEGLKFMVYLQKENIIDESGMPKERFSAEFPKEGPSILRIQQVVRGDSAAYFCASSPRTSGASYEQYFGPGTRLTVT.

V usage is TRBV28 and J usage is TRBJ1-1, with D perhaps matching TRBD1 (5 bases). Germline V gene data show CDR1 as MDHEN and CDR2 as SYDVKM. The CDR3 has 14 residues. V shed 8 bases and J shed 5 bases, with 18 bases lying between them. The CDR3 coding sequence is TGTGCCAGCCGCTTGCGTCCCGGGGGGACTGAAGCTTTCTTT. Residues: CASRLRPGGTEAFF.

The CDR3 protein is CASGFGETDTQYF. The CDR3 DNA is TGTGCTAGTGGTTTCGGGGAGACAGATACGCAGTATTTT. The chain recombines TRBV12-5 with TRBJ2-3, with a weak D call TRBD2 (5 bases). Germline CDR1 is LGHNT and CDR2 is FRNRAP. Trimming pared 3 bases from V and 3 bases from J, leaving 7 bases between. The CDR3 is 13 residues long.

The rearrangement links TRBV5-1 to TRBJ1-2; 7 nucleotides align to TRBD1. Unmatched junction bases numbered 6, after V lost 0 bases and J lost 4 bases. Germline CDR1 SGHRS, CDR2 YFSETQ. The CDR3 spans 15 residues. The CDR3 spells CASSLEGPGGYGYTF. CDR3 sequence (DNA): TGCGCCAGCAGCTTGGAAGGGCCAGGGGGCTATGGCTACACCTTC.